This T cell receptor (beta chain) derives from a study of OX40 agonist ivuxolimab in advanced cancers. The wider study: Patients achieving partial responses numbered three: one hepatocellular carcinoma case and two cutaneous melanoma cases.

Regarding the study as a whole: Partial responders receiving 0.1-3.0 mg/kg showed among the lowest clonal expansion. With doses of 0.1 to 3.0 mg/kg, CD4+ and CD8+ blood T cells had undergone clonal expansion by week 6. The specificity for antigen of the expanded peripheral T cells was not determined.

A few counts support this clone. Its antigen is currently unknown. This table comes from immunoSEQ multiplex PCR, and its TCRdb copy is limited to in-frame clones, with some not included. The table records 55,000 to 75,000 clones, approximately 90% of them present only once. The CDR3 covers 14 residues. With 4 bases clipped from V and 0 bases from J, the junction kept 3 bases outside the gene matches. Germline V gives CDR1 SQVTM, CDR2 ANQGSEA. This receptor was taken from an adult with an advanced solid tumor such as melanoma, head and neck, liver or kidney cancer. Specimen: CD4+ or CD8+ T cells sorted from blood, collected in a trial of the OX40 agonist ivuxolimab. The chain couples TRBV29-1 to TRBJ1-1; 9 nucleotides agree with TRBD1. The CDR3 loop reads CSVADRGMNTEAFF. As DNA, the CDR3 is TGCAGCGTTGCGGACAGGGGTATGAACACTGAAGCTTTCTTT.